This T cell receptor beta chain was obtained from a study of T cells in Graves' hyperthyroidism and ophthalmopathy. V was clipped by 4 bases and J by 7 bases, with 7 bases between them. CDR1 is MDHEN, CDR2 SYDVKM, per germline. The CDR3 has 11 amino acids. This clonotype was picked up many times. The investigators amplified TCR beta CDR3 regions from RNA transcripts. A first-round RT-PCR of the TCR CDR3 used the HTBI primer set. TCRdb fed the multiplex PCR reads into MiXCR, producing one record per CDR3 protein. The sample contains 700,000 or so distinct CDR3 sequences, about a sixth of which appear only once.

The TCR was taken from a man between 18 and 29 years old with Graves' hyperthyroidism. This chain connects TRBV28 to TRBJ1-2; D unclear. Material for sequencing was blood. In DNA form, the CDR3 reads TGTGCCAGCAGTTGGGAGGGTGGCTACACCTTC. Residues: CASSWEGGYTF.